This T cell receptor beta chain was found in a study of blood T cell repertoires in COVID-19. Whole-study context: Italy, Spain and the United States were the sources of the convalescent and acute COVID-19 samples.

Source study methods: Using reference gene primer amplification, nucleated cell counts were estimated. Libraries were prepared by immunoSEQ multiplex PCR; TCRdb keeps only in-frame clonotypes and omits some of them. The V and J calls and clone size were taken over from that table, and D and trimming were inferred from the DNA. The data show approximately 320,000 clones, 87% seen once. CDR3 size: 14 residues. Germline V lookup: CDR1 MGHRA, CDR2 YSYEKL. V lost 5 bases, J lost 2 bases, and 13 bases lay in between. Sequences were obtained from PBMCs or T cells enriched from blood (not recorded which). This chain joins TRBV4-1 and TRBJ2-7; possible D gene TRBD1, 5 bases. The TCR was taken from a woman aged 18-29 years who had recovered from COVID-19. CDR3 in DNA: TGCGCCAGCAGCTATGCCCAGGGCCCCTACGAGCAGTACTTC. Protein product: CASSYAQGPYEQYF.